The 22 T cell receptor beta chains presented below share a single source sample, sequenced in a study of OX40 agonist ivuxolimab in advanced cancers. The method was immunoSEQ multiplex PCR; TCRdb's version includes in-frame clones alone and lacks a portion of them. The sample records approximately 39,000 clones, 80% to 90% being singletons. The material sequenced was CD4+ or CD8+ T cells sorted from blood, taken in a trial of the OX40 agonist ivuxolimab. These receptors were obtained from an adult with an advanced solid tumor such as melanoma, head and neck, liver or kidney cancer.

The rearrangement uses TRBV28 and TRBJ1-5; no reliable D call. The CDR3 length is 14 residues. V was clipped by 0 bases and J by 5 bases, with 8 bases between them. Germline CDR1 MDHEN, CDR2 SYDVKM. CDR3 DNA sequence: TGTGCCAGCAGTTTATGGCGAGTTGATCAGCCCCAGCATTTT. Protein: CASSLWRVDQPQHF.

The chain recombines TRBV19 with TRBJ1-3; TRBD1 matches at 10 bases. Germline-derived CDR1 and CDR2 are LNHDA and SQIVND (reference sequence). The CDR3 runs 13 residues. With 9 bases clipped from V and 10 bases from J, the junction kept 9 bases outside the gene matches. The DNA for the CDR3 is TGTGCCAGCGTCACTTGGGACAGGGGAACCATATATTTT. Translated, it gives CASVTWDRGTIYF.

CDR3: CASSFQNTEAFF. In DNA, the CDR3 is TGTGCCAGCAGCTTTCAGAACACTGAAGCTTTCTTT. V is TRBV7-9 and J is TRBJ1-1; D uncertain. V lost 3 bases and J lost 1, with 3 bases in between. The CDR3 sequence is 12 residues long. CDR1 SEHNR and CDR2 FQNEAQ come from the germline V gene (reference sequence).

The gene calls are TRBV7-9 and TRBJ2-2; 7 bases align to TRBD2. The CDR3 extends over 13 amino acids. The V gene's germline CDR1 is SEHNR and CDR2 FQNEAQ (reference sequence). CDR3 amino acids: CAGDYANTGELFF. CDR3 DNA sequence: TGTGCGGGGGACTATGCGAACACCGGGGAGCTGTTTTTT.

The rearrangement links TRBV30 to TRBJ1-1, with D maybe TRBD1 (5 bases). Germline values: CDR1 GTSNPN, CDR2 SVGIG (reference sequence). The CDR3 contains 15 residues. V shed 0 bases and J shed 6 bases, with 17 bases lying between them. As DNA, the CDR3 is TGTGCCTGGAGTGTGGGATCGGGGGGGTTAGCTGAAGCTTTCTTT. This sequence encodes CAWSVGSGGLAEAFF.

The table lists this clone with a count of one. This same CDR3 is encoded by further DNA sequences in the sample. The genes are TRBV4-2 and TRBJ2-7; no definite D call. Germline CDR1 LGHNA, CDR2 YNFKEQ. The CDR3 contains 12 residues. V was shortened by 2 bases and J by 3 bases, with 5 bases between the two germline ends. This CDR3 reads CASSQSDYEQYF. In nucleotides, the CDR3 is TGTGCCAGCAGCCAATCTGACTACGAGCAGTACTTC.

In DNA form, the CDR3 reads TGTGCCAGCAGTTCAATAACACCCAGGAATGAGCAGTTCTTC. It translates to CASSSITPRNEQFF. The chain joins TRBV27 to TRBJ2-1; D gene ambiguous. CDR3 length: 14 amino acids. The V gene's germline CDR1 is MNHEY and CDR2 SMNVEV (reference sequence). The V end lost 4 bases, the J end lost 7 bases, and 14 bases lay between the germline ends.

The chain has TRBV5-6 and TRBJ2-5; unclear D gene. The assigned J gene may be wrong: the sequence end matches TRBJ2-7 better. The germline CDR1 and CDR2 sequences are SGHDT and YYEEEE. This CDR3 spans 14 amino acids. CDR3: CASSPERSTYEQYF. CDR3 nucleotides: TGTGCCAGCAGCCCGGAAAGATCAACCTACGAGCAGTACTTC.

The CDR3 region is CASSLVGGHQETQYF. The CDR3 DNA sequence: TGTGCCAGCAGCTTAGTGGGGGGACACCAAGAGACCCAGTACTTC. The chain uses TRBV7-6 and TRBJ2-5, with D possibly being TRBD2 (6 bases). V was cut by 1 base and J by 0 bases, with 9 bases left in between. The CDR3 has 15 amino acids. Germline CDR1 and CDR2: SGHVS and FNYEAQ.

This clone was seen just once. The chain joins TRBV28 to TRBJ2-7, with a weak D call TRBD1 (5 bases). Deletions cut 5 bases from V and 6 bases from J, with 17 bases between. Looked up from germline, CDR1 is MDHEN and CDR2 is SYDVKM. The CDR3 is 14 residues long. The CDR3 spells CASSTTRASGEQYF. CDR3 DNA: TGTGCCAGCAGTACAACCAGGGCGTCGGGCGAGCAGTACTTC.

The CDR3 DNA follows: TGTGCCAGCAGCGGGGGACAGGGGAGGAACACTGAAGCTTTCTTT. This codes for CASSGGQGRNTEAFF. The chain links TRBV7-9 to TRBJ1-1; TRBD1 matches at 10 bases. This CDR3 region has 15 residues. V shed 5 bases, J shed 1 base, and the junction held 4 bases outside the gene matches. The germline CDR1 and CDR2 sequences are SEHNR and FQNEAQ (reference sequence).

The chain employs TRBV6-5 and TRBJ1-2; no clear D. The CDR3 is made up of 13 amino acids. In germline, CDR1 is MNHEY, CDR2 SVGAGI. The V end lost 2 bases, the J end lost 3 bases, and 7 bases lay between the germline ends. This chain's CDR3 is CASSYGPDYGYTF. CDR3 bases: TGTGCCAGCAGTTACGGGCCGGACTATGGCTACACCTTC.

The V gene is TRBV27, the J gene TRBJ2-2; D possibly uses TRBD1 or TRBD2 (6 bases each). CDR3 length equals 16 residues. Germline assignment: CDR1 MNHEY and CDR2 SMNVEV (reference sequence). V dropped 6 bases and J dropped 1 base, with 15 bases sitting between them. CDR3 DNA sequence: TGTGCCAGCAGAATCCTCGGGGGCCAGAACACCGGGGAGCTGTTTTTT. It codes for CASRILGGQNTGELFF.

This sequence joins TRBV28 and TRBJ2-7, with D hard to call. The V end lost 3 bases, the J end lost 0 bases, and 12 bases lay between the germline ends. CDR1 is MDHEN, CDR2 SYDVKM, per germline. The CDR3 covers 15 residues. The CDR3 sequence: CASSFEGRTSYEQYF. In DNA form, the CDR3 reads TGTGCCAGCAGTTTTGAAGGTCGTACCTCCTACGAGCAGTACTTC.

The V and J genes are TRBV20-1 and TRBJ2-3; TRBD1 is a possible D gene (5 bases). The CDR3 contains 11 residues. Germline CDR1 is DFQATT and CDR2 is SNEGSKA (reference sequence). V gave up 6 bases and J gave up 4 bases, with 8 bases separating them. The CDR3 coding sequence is TGCAGTGCGCAGGGCCCAGATACGCAGTATTTT. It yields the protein CSAQGPDTQYF.

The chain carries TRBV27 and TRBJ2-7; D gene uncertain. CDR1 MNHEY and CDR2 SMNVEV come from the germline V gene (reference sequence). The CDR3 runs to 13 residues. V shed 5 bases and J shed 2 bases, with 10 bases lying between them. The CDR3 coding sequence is TGTGCCAGCAGTCTGACCGACGCCTACGAGCAGTACTTC. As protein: CASSLTDAYEQYF.

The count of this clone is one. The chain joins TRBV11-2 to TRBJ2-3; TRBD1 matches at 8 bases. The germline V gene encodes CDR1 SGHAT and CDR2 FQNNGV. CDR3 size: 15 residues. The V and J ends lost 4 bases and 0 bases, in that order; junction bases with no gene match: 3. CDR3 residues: CASSYRDRSTDTQYF. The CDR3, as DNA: TGTGCCAGCAGCTACAGGGACAGGAGCACAGATACGCAGTATTTT.

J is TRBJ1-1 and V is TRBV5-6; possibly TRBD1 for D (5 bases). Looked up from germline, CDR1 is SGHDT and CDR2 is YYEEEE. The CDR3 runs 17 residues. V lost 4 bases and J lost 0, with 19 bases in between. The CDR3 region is CASSTDRGGFVNTEAFF. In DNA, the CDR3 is TGTGCCAGCAGCACCGACAGAGGTGGGTTTGTGAACACTGAAGCTTTCTTT.

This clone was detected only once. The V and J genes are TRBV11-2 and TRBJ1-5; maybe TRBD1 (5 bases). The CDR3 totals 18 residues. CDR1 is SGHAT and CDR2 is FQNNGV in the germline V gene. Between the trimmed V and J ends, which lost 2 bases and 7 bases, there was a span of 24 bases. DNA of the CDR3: TGTGCCAGCAGCTTAAAGGCCGGACACCCTTCCGAGGGACAGCCCCAGCATTTT. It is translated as CASSLKAGHPSEGQPQHF.

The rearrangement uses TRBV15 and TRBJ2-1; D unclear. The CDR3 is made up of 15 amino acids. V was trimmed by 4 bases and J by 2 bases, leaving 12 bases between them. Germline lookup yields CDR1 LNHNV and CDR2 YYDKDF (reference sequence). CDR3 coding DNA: TGTGCCACCAGCACCCACCCGGACCCCTACAATGAGCAGTTCTTC. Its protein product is CATSTHPDPYNEQFF.

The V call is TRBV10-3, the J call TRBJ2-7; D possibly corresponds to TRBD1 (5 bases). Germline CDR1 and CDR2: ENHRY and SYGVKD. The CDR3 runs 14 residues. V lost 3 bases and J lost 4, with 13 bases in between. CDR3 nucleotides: TGTGCCATCAGTGATTCTCCCCAGGGTTACGAGCAGTACTTC. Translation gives CAISDSPQGYEQYF.

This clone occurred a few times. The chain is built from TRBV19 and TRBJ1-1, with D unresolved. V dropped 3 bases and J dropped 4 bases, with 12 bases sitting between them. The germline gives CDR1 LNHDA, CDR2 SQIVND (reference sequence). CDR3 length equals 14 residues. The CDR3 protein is CASSIVGSGTEAFF. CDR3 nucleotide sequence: TGTGCCAGTAGTATTGTGGGATCTGGCACTGAAGCTTTCTTT. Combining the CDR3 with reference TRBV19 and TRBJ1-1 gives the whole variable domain DGGITQSPKYLFRKEGQNVTLSCEQNLNHDAMYWYRQDPGQGLRLIYYSQIVNDFQKGDIAEGYSVSREKKESFPLTVTSAQKNPTAFYLCASSIVGSGTEAFFGQGTRLTVV.